The 18 T cell receptor beta chains listed next were all sequenced from one sample in a study of CD8 T cells in Susac syndrome. An input of roughly 0.5 to 1 ug of RNA was subjected to reverse transcription using random hexamers. TCRdb independently ran MiXCR on the immunoSEQ multiplex PCR reads; one entry per CDR3 protein. Of just under 150,000 distinct CDR3 sequences in the sample, around 94% are singletons; the top ten hold around 0.08%. What was sequenced was CD4+ T cells from PBMCs. These TCRs come from a human donor in good health.

Turning to this clonotype: Its ends do not fully match the called genes, so a read error is possible. V gene TRBV7-7 combines with J gene TRBJ2-3, with D possibly TRBD2 on 6 matching bases. The CDR3 totals 15 residues. The germline V gene encodes CDR1 SSHAT and CDR2 FNYEAQ (reference sequence). The chain's CDR3 is CASSLGGARTDTQYF. Here the CDR3 DNA reads TGTGCTAGCAGCCTAGGAGGGGCCCGCACAGATACGCAGTATTTT. Full variable domain (remainder filled in from reference TRBV7-7 and TRBJ2-3): GAGVSQSPRYKVTKRGQDVTLRCDPISSHATLYWYQQALGQGPEFLTYFNYEAQPDKSGLPSDRFSAERPEGSISTLTIQRTEQRDSAMYRCASSLGGARTDTQYFGPGTRLTVL.

The chain joins TRBV6-2 or TRBV6-3 to TRBJ2-1, with D possibly TRBD2 on 5 matching bases. The CDR3 consists of 14 residues. V lost 4 bases and J 4 bases, leaving 11 bases between the germline ends. Germline V lookup: CDR1 MNHEY, CDR2 SVGEGT. Here the CDR3 reads CASSSGLEYNEQFF. The CDR3 region has the DNA TGTGCCAGCAGTTCCGGACTGGAATACAATGAGCAGTTCTTC.

The chain is built from TRBV20-1 and TRBJ2-7, with 8 bases identical to TRBD2. The CDR3 extends over 13 amino acids. The V segment lost 6 bases and the J segment 3 bases; nucleotides outside the gene matches: 7. CDR1 is DFQATT and CDR2 is SNEGSKA in the germline V gene (reference sequence). In DNA, the CDR3 is TGCAGTGCAGTGTCCCTAGCGGGCTACGAGCAGTACTTC. Residues: CSAVSLAGYEQYF.

The gene calls are TRBV5-4 and TRBJ2-1; TRBD1 agrees at 9 bases. From germline, CDR1 is SGHNT and CDR2 YYREEE (reference sequence). This CDR3 spans 15 amino acids. V was pared by 6 bases and J by 9 bases, with 13 bases of the junction left unmatched. The CDR3, as DNA: TGTGCCAGCACCACCTGGGACAGGGCGGCGAGTGAGCAGTTCTTC. Translated, it gives CASTTWDRAASEQFF.

This chain connects TRBV30 to TRBJ1-2; D remains ambiguous. The CDR3 spans 14 residues. Germline lookup yields CDR1 GTSNPN and CDR2 SVGIG (reference sequence). Trimming cost V 3 bases and J 8 bases, with 19 bases left between them. Here the CDR3 DNA reads TGTGCCTGGAGGGCGCCCGGGTTAGATAGGGGCTACACCTTC. This sequence encodes CAWRAPGLDRGYTF.

This rearrangement joins TRBV5-1 to TRBJ1-2; D perhaps matches TRBD1 (5 bases). Trimming took off 3 bases at V and 8 bases at J, with 17 bases between the two ends. CDR1 is SGHRS and CDR2 is YFSETQ in the germline V gene. This CDR3 contains 14 residues. The CDR3 DNA reads TGCGCCAGCAGCTCGACAGATTTTCGCGGGGGCTACACCTTC. Encoded protein: CASSSTDFRGGYTF.

This chain connects TRBV29-1 to TRBJ2-2, with 9 bases aligning to TRBD1. The germline CDR1 and CDR2 sequences are SQVTM and ANQGSEA. The CDR3 contains 15 residues. Losses at the gene ends were 6 bases for V and 5 bases for J; bases not matched to a gene: 10. The CDR3 sequence is CSVAPPGTGTGELFF. Here the CDR3 DNA reads TGCAGCGTCGCCCCCCCCGGGACAGGGACCGGGGAGCTGTTTTTT.

V gene TRBV18 combines with J gene TRBJ2-3; D is undetermined. This CDR3 contains 14 residues. Trimming removed 1 base at V and 4 bases at J, with 9 bases between. Germline V gene sequence: CDR1 KGHSH, CDR2 LQKENI. As DNA, the CDR3 is TGTGCCAGCTCACCACGGACCTCGCCAGATACGCAGTATTTT. This gives the protein CASSPRTSPDTQYF. The complete variable domain, with remaining parts taken from reference TRBV18 and TRBJ2-3, reads NAGVMQNPRHLVRRRGQEARLRCSPMKGHSHVYWYRQLPEEGLKFMVYLQKENIIDESGMPKERFSAEFPKEGPSILRIQQVVRGDSAAYFCASSPRTSPDTQYFGPGTRLTVL.

The V gene is TRBV2, the J gene TRBJ2-2; 10 bases match TRBD1. From germline, CDR1 is SNHLY and CDR2 FYNNEI. This CDR3 region has 12 residues. V was pared by 4 bases and J by 16 bases, with 6 bases of the junction left unmatched. The DNA for the CDR3 is TGTGCCAGCAGTGGGGACAGGGGAAGTCCGTTTTTT. Translating gives CASSGDRGSPFF.

J is TRBJ2-7 and V is TRBV3-1; a weak D match, TRBD1 (5 bases). V lost 4 bases, J lost 3 bases, and 13 bases lay in between. From germline, CDR1 is LGHDT and CDR2 YNNKEL (reference sequence). The CDR3 runs to 14 residues. CDR3 loop: CASSPTLGVYEQYF. In nucleotides, the CDR3 is TGTGCCAGCAGCCCTACCCTAGGGGTCTACGAGCAGTACTTC.

The J gene is TRBJ2-7, the V gene TRBV7-3; D is ambiguous. The CDR3 consists of 13 residues. The V and J ends lost 5 bases and 2 bases respectively, with 10 bases between them. CDR1 and CDR2 (germline): SGHTA, FQGTGA. In DNA, the CDR3 is TGTGCCAGCAGCCCCTCCCCTCCCTACGAGCAGTACTTC. Encoded protein: CASSPSPPYEQYF. Combining the CDR3 with reference TRBV7-3 and TRBJ2-7 gives the whole variable domain GAGVSQTPSNKVTEKGKYVELRCDPISGHTALYWYRQSLGQGPEFLIYFQGTGAADDSGLPNDRFFAVRPEGSVSTLKIQRTERGDSAVYLCASSPSPPYEQYFGPGTRLTVT.

The rearrangement links TRBV6-1 to TRBJ2-7; the match to TRBD1 covers 7 bases. Germline CDR1 MNHNS, CDR2 SASEGT. Unmatched junction bases numbered 14, after V lost 6 bases and J lost 0 bases. The CDR3 is 17 residues long. The CDR3 DNA sequence: TGTGCCAGCAGGGAACCGGGACAGCTCCTTTTCTCCTACGAGCAGTACTTC. This gives the protein CASREPGQLLFSYEQYF.

The chain uses TRBV14 and TRBJ1-1; 9 nucleotides align to TRBD1. This CDR3 has 15 residues. Germline V gives CDR1 SGHDN, CDR2 FVKESK. The trim removed 4 bases at V and 6 bases at J, leaving 9 bases unmatched. The chain's CDR3 is CASSPTGTGWSEAFF. The CDR3 nucleotides read TGTGCCAGCAGCCCAACCGGGACAGGGTGGTCTGAAGCTTTCTTT.

The rearrangement uses TRBV10-2 and TRBJ1-3; D might be TRBD1 (5 bases). Germline loops: CDR1 WSHSY, CDR2 SAAADI. Trimming left V 4 bases short and J 0 bases short, with 10 bases between. The CDR3 has 15 amino acids. CDR3 in amino acids: CASSGGHLSGNTIYF. CDR3 in DNA: TGCGCCAGCAGTGGAGGACACCTCTCTGGAAACACCATATATTTT.

The V gene is TRBV2, the J gene TRBJ2-5, with 8 positions matching TRBD2. The CDR3 contains 14 residues. V trimming: 8 bases; J trimming: 1 base; junction bases outside the gene matches: 6. Germline CDR1 and CDR2: SNHLY and FYNNEI. For the CDR3, the DNA is TGTGCCAGCGGTACTAGCGGAACCCAAGAGACCCAGTACTTC. It is translated as CASGTSGTQETQYF.

The chain carries TRBV12-3 or TRBV12-4 and TRBJ2-7; no clear D. V was shortened by 3 bases and J by 8 bases, with 8 bases between the two germline ends. This CDR3 region has 11 residues. The CDR3, as DNA: TGTGCCAGCAGTTTTGGCCGGCAGCAGTACTTC. It yields the protein CASSFGRQQYF.

The gene calls are TRBV3-1 and TRBJ2-7, with a tentative D call TRBD2 (5 bases). CDR1 and CDR2 (germline): LGHDT, YNNKEL (reference sequence). Trimming took 4 bases from V and 7 from J, leaving 11 bases between them. The CDR3 contains 12 residues. CDR3 nucleotides: TGTGCCAGCAGCCCCCCGGGAAATGAGCAGTACTTC. Residues: CASSPPGNEQYF.

This clonotype was seen a single time. The CDR3 DNA reads as TGTGCCAGTATCCCCGGGACTAGCGGGCACAATGAGCAGTTCTTC. It encodes CASIPGTSGHNEQFF. This chain joins TRBV19 and TRBJ2-1, with 12 bases that match TRBD2. V lost 7 bases, J lost 5 bases, and 6 bases stayed unmatched. The CDR3 runs to 15 residues. Germline V gives CDR1 LNHDA, CDR2 SQIVND (reference sequence).